The clone carrying this T cell receptor (beta chain) was counted many times. Antigen specificity is unknown. Researchers generated TCR beta cDNA from approximately 450 ng of total RNA, relying on a constant-region primer. The TCR beta library was amplified through three nested multiplex PCR rounds in a modified ARM-PCR procedure. TRBV1-TRBV30 forward and Cbeta reverse primers drove the first two roughly 10-cycle rounds. TCRdb ran MiXCR on the multiplex PCR reads and lists one entry per CDR3 protein. This repertoire shows 310,000 or so distinct CDR3 sequences, 65% found once; its top ten account for roughly 6%. This sample was included in a study of tumor-infiltrating lymphocytes in primary liver carcinoma. At the level of the study: Surgical resection treated primary liver carcinoma in the patients. Donors had hepatocellular carcinoma or combined HCC and intrahepatic cholangiocarcinoma.

The study extracted blood RNA from unsorted whole blood and also extracted germline DNA. The V gene's germline CDR1 is MGHRA and CDR2 YSYEKL. The ends were cut back, 1 base at V and 0 bases at J, with 6 bases in the middle. The length of the CDR3 is 15 residues. Study-wide points: Tumor tissue displayed a significantly greater top-250-clone fraction than blood (p = 0.039). Reduced overlap was seen in tumor-adjacent and tumor-blood pairs versus tumor region pairs.

Source material: peripheral blood. This TCR derives from a man aged 40-50 years with primary liver carcinoma and hepatitis B virus infection. The J gene is TRBJ2-2, the V gene TRBV4-1; D is undetermined. The CDR3 nucleotides read TGCGCCAGCAGCCAAGGGTTTTCGAACACCGGGGAGCTGTTTTTT. This sequence encodes CASSQGFSNTGELFF.